Below are 16 T cell receptor beta chains sequenced from a single sample in a study of blood T cell repertoires in COVID-19. The assay was immunoSEQ multiplex PCR, and TCRdb's table has in-frame clones only and misses some. This table has around 230,000 clones, roughly 89% appearing once. The sequenced sample was PBMCs or T cells enriched from blood (not recorded which). These receptor sequences come from a woman aged 25-40 years with acute COVID-19.

This clone was detected only a few times. V is TRBV19 and J is TRBJ2-1; the match to TRBD2 covers 10 bases. The CDR3 is 15 residues long. Germline V CDR1 and CDR2: LNHDA, SQIVND (reference sequence). The V segment lost 4 bases and the J segment 9 bases; nucleotides outside the gene matches: 9. CDR3 protein: CASSTKRGGGVEQFF. CDR3 bases: TGTGCCAGTAGTACGAAGCGGGGGGGCGGAGTTGAGCAGTTCTTC.

This clone showed up just once. The chain recombines TRBV20-1 with TRBJ1-1; no clear D. Germline V gene sequence: CDR1 DFQATT, CDR2 SNEGSKA (reference sequence). Trimming removed 3 bases at V and 7 bases at J, with 12 bases between. The CDR3 totals 12 residues. The CDR3, as DNA: TGCAGTGCTAGTGGAGGGAAAAGTGAAGCTTTCTTT. Encoded protein: CSASGGKSEAFF.

The rearrangement links TRBV19 to TRBJ2-1; D gene ambiguous. Germline V gene lookup returns CDR1 LNHDA and CDR2 SQIVND (reference sequence). The V end was cut by 4 bases, the J end by 1 base, with 8 bases between. The CDR3 has 14 residues. The CDR3 protein is CASSTAGSYNEQFF. CDR3 DNA: TGTGCCAGTAGTACGGCAGGTTCCTACAATGAGCAGTTCTTC. The whole variable domain, remainder taken from reference TRBV19 and TRBJ2-1, is DGGITQSPKYLFRKEGQNVTLSCEQNLNHDAMYWYRQDPGQGLRLIYYSQIVNDFQKGDIAEGYSVSREKKESFPLTVTSAQKNPTAFYLCASSTAGSYNEQFFGPGTRLTVL.

This chain joins TRBV7-9 and TRBJ1-2, with TRBD1 matching over 8 bases. J gave up 3 bases and V 4 bases, and 4 bases lay outside the gene matches. From germline, CDR1 is SEHNR and CDR2 FQNEAQ (reference sequence). This CDR3 comprises 14 residues. CDR3 sequence reads: CASSWTGLDYGYTF. CDR3 nucleotides: TGTGCCAGCAGCTGGACAGGGTTGGACTATGGCTACACCTTC. Based on the CDR3 plus reference TRBV7-9 and TRBJ1-2, the full variable domain is DTGVSQNPRHKITKRGQNVTFRCDPISEHNRLYWYRQTLGQGPEFLTYFQNEAQLEKSRLLSDRFSAERPKGSFSTLEIQRTEQGDSAMYLCASSWTGLDYGYTFGSGTRLTVV.

The rearrangement links TRBV6-5 to TRBJ1-3, with TRBD1 as a possible D gene (5 bases). CDR1 is MNHEY and CDR2 is SVGAGI in the germline V gene. V lost 4 bases and J 2 bases, leaving 12 bases between the germline ends. This CDR3 has 15 amino acids. For the CDR3, the DNA is TGTGCCAGCAGTTCCGGGGGAAAAACTGGAAACACCATATATTTT. Translation: CASSSGGKTGNTIYF.

V usage is TRBV19 and J usage is TRBJ1-4; 9 bases line up with TRBD1. CDR3 length: 15 amino acids. With 3 bases clipped from V and 6 bases from J, the junction kept 5 bases outside the gene matches. Germline CDR1 reads LNHDA; CDR2 reads SQIVND (reference sequence). The chain's CDR3 is CASSIGDRVHEKLFF. CDR3 sequence (DNA): TGTGCCAGTAGTATTGGGGACAGGGTCCATGAAAAACTGTTTTTT. The variable domain in full, completed from reference TRBV19 and TRBJ1-4, reads DGGITQSPKYLFRKEGQNVTLSCEQNLNHDAMYWYRQDPGQGLRLIYYSQIVNDFQKGDIAEGYSVSREKKESFPLTVTSAQKNPTAFYLCASSIGDRVHEKLFFGSGTQLSVL.

In regard to this clone: Other DNA sequences in the sample encode the same CDR3. The V gene is TRBV27, the J gene TRBJ1-5; a possible D gene is TRBD1 (6 bases). The ends were cut back, 3 bases at V and 3 bases at J, with 9 bases in the middle. This CDR3 has 14 amino acids. CDR1 is MNHEY, CDR2 SMNVEV, per germline (reference sequence). The CDR3 sequence is CASSFGGANQPQHF. The CDR3 DNA is TGTGCCAGCAGTTTCGGGGGGGCCAATCAGCCCCAGCATTTT.

The chain carries TRBV9 and TRBJ2-2, with 9 positions matching TRBD2. CDR1 is SGDLS, CDR2 YYNGEE, per germline. The ends lost 0 bases at V and 3 bases at J; junction bases unmatched: 9. There are 18 residues in the CDR3. The CDR3 loop reads CASSVAPSGGRYTGELFF. CDR3 DNA sequence: TGTGCCAGCAGCGTAGCTCCCAGCGGGGGGAGGTACACCGGGGAGCTGTTTTTT.

V gene TRBV4-1 combines with J gene TRBJ1-6; D may be TRBD1 (6 bases). This CDR3 has 18 residues. V was shortened by 4 bases and J by 0 bases, with 16 bases between the two germline ends. Germline CDR1 and CDR2: MGHRA and YSYEKL. DNA of the CDR3: TGCGCCAGCAGCCCATACAGGGAATCCCGCTCCTATAATTCACCCCTCCACTTT. Translated: CASSPYRESRSYNSPLHF.

This rearrangement joins TRBV30 to TRBJ1-5; 9 bases agree with TRBD1. With 2 bases clipped from V and 5 bases from J, the junction kept 7 bases outside the gene matches. The CDR3 runs to 15 residues. The germline gives CDR1 GTSNPN, CDR2 SVGIG (reference sequence). The CDR3 sequence: CAWSKAGTGHQPQHF. CDR3 in DNA: TGTGCCTGGAGTAAAGCCGGGACAGGGCATCAGCCCCAGCATTTT. Full variable domain (missing parts from reference TRBV30 and TRBJ1-5): SQTIHQWPATLVQPVGSPLSLECTVEGTSNPNLYWYRQAAGRGLQLLFYSVGIGQISSEVPQNLSASRPQDRQFILSSKKLLLSDSGFYLCAWSKAGTGHQPQHFGDGTRLSIL.

V usage is TRBV9 and J usage is TRBJ1-3, with D possibly TRBD1 on 5 matching bases. V gave up 3 bases and J gave up 0 bases, with 10 bases separating them. The germline CDR1 and CDR2 sequences are SGDLS and YYNGEE. The CDR3 loop spans 15 amino acids. The CDR3 spells CASSGTLDSGNTIYF. The CDR3 DNA reads as TGTGCCAGCAGCGGGACATTGGACTCTGGAAACACCATATATTTT.

The rearrangement joins TRBV5-4 to TRBJ1-1, with 9 bases fitting TRBD1. V lost 1 base, J lost 4 bases, and 5 bases stayed unmatched. CDR3 length: 15 residues. Germline V gene sequence: CDR1 SGHNT, CDR2 YYREEE (reference sequence). The CDR3, as DNA: TGTGCCAGCAGCTTGCCTTGGGACAGGGCCACTGAAGCTTTCTTT. Protein sequence: CASSLPWDRATEAFF. Full variable domain (remainder filled in from reference TRBV5-4 and TRBJ1-1): ETGVTQSPTHLIKTRGQQVTLRCSSQSGHNTVSWYQQALGQGPQFIFQYYREEENGRGNFPPRFSGLQFPNYSSELNVNALELDDSALYLCASSLPWDRATEAFFGQGTRLTVV.

The chain couples TRBV11-3 to TRBJ2-1; D may be TRBD2 (5 bases). V was trimmed by 2 bases and J by 0 bases, leaving 11 bases between them. The germline CDR1 and CDR2 sequences are SGHNT and YENEEA. This CDR3 has 16 amino acids. CDR3 nucleotide sequence: TGTGCCAGCAGCTTAAGAGGGATAGCCTCCTACAATGAGCAGTTCTTC. The encoded protein is CASSLRGIASYNEQFF.

CDR3: CASSETGEQYF. The CDR3 DNA sequence: TGCGCCAGCAGTGAGACGGGGGAGCAGTACTTC. The chain couples TRBV10-1 to TRBJ2-7; D may be TRBD2 (5 bases). Germline-derived CDR1 and CDR2 are WNHNN and SYGVQD (reference sequence). The CDR3 covers 11 residues. The V end was cut by 2 bases, the J end by 7 bases, with 6 bases between.

The chain has TRBV11-3 and TRBJ2-5; 13 bases fit TRBD2. The CDR3 sequence is 15 residues long. Per germline, CDR1 SGHNT and CDR2 YENEEA. Germline trimming cut 4 bases from V and 5 bases from J; bases unmatched to any gene: 4. The CDR3 loop is CASSSGLAGRETQYF. For the CDR3, the DNA is TGTGCCAGCAGCTCGGGACTAGCGGGGCGGGAGACCCAGTACTTC.

This rearrangement joins TRBV7-9 to TRBJ2-4; perhaps TRBD1 as D (5 bases). This CDR3 comprises 17 residues. V lost 3 bases and J lost 1, with 16 bases in between. In germline, CDR1 is SEHNR, CDR2 FQNEAQ (reference sequence). The CDR3 nucleotides read TGTGCCAGCAGCTTTTCCCGCCAAGGGGCTGCCAAAAACATTCAGTACTTC. As protein: CASSFSRQGAAKNIQYF.